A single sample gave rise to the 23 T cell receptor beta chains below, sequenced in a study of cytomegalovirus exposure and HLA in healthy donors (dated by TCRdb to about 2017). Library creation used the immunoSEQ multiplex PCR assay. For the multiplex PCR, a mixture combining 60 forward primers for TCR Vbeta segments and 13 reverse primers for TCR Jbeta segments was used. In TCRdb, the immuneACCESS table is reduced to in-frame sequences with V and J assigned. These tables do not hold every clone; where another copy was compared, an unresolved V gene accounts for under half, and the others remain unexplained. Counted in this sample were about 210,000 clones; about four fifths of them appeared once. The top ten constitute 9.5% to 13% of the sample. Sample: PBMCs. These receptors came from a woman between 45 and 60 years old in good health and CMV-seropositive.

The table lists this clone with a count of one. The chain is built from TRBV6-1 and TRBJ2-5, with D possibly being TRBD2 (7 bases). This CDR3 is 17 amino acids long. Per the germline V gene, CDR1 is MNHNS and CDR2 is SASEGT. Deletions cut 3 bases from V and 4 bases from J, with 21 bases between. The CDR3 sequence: CASSEGPQGGYRETQYF. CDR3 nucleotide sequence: TGTGCCAGCAGTGAGGGGCCACAGGGAGGGTATAGAGAGACCCAGTACTTC.

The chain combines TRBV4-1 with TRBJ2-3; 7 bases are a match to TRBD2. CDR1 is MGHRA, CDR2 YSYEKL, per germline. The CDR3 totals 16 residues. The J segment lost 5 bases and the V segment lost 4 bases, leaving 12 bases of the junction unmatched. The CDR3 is CASSLQYGGGGDTQYF. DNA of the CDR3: TGCGCCAGCAGCCTACAATATGGCGGGGGAGGAGATACGCAGTATTTT.

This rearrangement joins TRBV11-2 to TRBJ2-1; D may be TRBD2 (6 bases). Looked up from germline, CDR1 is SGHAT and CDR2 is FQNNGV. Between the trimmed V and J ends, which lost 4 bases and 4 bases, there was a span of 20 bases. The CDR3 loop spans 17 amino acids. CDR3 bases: TGTGCCAGCAGCTCGGCCCATCGCGGGACGGTTTACAATGAGCAGTTCTTC. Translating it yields CASSSAHRGTVYNEQFF. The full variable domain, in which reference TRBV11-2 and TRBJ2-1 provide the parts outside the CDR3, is EAGVAQSPRYKIIEKRQSVAFWCNPISGHATLYWYQQILGQGPKLLIQFQNNGVVDDSQLPKDRFSAERLKGVDSTLKIQPAKLEDSAVYLCASSSAHRGTVYNEQFFGPGTRLTVL.

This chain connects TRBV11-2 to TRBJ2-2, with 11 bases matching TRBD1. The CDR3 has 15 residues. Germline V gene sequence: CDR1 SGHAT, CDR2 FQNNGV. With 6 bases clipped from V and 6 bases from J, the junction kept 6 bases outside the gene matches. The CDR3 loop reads CASRRGQGEAGELFF. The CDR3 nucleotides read TGTGCCAGCAGGCGGGGACAGGGGGAGGCCGGGGAGCTGTTTTTT.

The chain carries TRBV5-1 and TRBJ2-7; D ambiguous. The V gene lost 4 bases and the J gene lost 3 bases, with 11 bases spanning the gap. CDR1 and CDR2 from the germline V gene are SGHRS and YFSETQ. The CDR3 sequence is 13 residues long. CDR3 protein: CASSPSPGYEQYF. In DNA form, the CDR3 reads TGCGCCAGCAGCCCCTCTCCCGGCTACGAGCAGTACTTC.

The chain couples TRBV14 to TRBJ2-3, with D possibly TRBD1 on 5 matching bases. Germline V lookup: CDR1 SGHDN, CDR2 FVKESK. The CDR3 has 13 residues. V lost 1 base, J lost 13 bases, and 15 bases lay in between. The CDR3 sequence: CASSQVTDSPKYF. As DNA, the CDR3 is TGTGCCAGCAGCCAAGTGACCGACAGTCCTAAGTATTTT.

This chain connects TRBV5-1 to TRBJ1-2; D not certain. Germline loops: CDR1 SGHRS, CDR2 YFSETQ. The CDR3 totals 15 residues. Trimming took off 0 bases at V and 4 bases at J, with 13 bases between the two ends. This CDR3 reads CASSLGTAPLYGYTF. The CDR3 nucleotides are TGCGCCAGCAGCTTGGGCACAGCCCCGCTCTATGGCTACACCTTC.

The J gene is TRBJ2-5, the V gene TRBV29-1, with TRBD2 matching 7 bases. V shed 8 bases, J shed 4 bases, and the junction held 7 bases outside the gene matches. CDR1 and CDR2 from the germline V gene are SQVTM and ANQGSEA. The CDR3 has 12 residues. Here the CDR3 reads CSPGGTGETQYF. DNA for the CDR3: TGCAGCCCCGGGGGGACGGGAGAGACCCAGTACTTC.

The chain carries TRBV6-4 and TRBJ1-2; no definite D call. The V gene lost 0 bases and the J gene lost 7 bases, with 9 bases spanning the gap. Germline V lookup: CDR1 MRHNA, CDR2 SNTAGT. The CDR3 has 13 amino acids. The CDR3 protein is CASSDSRSSGYTF. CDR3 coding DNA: TGTGCCAGCAGTGACTCGCGATCCTCTGGCTACACCTTC.

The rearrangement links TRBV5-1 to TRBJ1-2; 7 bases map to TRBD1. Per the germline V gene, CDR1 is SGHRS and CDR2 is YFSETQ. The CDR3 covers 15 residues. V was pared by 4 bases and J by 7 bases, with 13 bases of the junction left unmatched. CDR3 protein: CASSPTTLTGSGYTF. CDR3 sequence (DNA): TGCGCCAGCAGCCCAACCACTTTGACAGGGTCTGGCTACACCTTC.

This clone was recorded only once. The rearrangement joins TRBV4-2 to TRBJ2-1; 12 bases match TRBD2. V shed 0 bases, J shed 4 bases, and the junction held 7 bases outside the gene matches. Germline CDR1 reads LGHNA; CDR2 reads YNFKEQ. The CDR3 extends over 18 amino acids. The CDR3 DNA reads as TGTGCCAGCAGCCAAGAACTAGCGGGGGGCCTTGAGTACAATGAGCAGTTCTTC. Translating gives CASSQELAGGLEYNEQFF.

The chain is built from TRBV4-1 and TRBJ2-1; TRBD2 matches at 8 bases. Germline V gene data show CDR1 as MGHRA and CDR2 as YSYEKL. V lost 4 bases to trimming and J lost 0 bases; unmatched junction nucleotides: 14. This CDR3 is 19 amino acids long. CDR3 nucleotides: TGCGCCAGCAGCCCAGACGGGGCGGGGGGTGTCAGCTCCTACAATGAGCAGTTCTTC. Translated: CASSPDGAGGVSSYNEQFF.

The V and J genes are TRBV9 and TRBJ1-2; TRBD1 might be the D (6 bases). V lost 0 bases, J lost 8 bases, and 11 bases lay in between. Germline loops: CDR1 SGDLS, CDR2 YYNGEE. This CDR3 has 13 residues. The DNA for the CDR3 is TGTGCCAGCAGCGTAGATCCAGGGGAAGGCTACACCTTC. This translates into CASSVDPGEGYTF. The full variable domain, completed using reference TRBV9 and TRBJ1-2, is DSGVTQTPKHLITATGQRVTLRCSPRSGDLSVYWYQQSLDQGLQFLIQYYNGEERAKGNILERFSAQQFPDLHSELNLSSLELGDSALYFCASSVDPGEGYTFGSGTRLTVV.

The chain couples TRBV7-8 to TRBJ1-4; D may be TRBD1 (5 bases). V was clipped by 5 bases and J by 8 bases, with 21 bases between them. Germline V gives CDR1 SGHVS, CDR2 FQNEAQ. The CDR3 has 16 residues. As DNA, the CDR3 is TGTGCCAGCAGCCCAGGTGTTGTCAGGGCAAACGAAAAACTGTTTTTT. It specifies CASSPGVVRANEKLFF.

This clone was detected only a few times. The CDR3 coding sequence is TGTGCCAGCAGTTACCAACAGGGGAGTACTGGTTCACCCCTCCACTTT. Translated: CASSYQQGSTGSPLHF. This chain joins TRBV6-5 and TRBJ1-6, with 7 bases aligning to TRBD1. V was pared by 2 bases and J by 9 bases, with 10 bases of the junction left unmatched. Germline V gene data show CDR1 as MNHEY and CDR2 as SVGAGI. The CDR3 has 16 amino acids.

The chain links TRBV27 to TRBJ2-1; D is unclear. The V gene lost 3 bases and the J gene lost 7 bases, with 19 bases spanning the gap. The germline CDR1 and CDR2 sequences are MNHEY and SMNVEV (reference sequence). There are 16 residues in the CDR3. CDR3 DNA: TGTGCCAGCAGTTTGTCGGCTTGGGTTCAGACAAATGAGCAGTTCTTC. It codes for CASSLSAWVQTNEQFF.

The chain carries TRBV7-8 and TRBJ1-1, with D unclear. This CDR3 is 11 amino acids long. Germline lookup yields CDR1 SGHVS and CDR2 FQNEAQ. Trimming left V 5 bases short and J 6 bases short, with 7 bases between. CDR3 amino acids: CASSHLAEAFF. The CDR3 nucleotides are TGTGCCAGCAGCCACCTAGCTGAAGCTTTCTTT.

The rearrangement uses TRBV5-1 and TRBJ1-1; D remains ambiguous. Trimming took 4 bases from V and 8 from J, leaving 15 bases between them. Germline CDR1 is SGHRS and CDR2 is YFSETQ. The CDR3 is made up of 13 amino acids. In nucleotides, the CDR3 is TGCGCCAGCAGCGCCCGGATGGGCTCCGAAGCTTTCTTT. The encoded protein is CASSARMGSEAFF.

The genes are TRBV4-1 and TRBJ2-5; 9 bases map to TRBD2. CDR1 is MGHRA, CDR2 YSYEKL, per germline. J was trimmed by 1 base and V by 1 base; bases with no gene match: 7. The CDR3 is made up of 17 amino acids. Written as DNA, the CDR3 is TGCGCCAGCAGCCAAGCAACTAGGCGGGGGGGCCAAGAGACCCAGTACTTC. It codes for CASSQATRRGGQETQYF.

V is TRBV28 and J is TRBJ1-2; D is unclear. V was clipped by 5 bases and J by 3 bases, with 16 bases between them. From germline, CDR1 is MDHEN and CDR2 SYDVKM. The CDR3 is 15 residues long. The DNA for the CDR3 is TGTGCCAGCAGTCCGATTGGGGTAGCGCACTATGGCTACACCTTC. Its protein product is CASSPIGVAHYGYTF.

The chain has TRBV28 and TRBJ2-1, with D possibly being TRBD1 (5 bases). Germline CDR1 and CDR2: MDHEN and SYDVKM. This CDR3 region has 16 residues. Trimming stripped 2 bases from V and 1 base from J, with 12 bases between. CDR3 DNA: TGTGCCAGCAGTTTACTTTCGGCAGGGTCCTACAATGAGCAGTTCTTC. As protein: CASSLLSAGSYNEQFF.

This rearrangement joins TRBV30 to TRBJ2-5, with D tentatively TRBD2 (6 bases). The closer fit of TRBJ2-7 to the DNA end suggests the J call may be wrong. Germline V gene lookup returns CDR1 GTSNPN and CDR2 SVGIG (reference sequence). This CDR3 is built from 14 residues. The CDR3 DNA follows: TGTGCCTGCTTAGTCCCGGGAGCCTCCTACGAGCAGTACTTC. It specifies CACLVPGASYEQYF.

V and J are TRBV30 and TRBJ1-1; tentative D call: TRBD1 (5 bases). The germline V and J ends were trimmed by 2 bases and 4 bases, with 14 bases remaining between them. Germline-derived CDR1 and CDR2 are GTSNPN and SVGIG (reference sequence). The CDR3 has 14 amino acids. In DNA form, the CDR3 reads TGTGCCTGGAGTAGGCAGGGTATAGGCACTGAAGCTTTCTTT. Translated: CAWSRQGIGTEAFF. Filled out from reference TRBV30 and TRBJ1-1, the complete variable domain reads SQTIHQWPATLVQPVGSPLSLECTVEGTSNPNLYWYRQAAGRGLQLLFYSVGIGQISSEVPQNLSASRPQDRQFILSSKKLLLSDSGFYLCAWSRQGIGTEAFFGQGTRLTVV.